This T cell receptor beta chain comes out of a study of Ad26.COV2.S vaccination and SARS-CoV-2 variants (dated by TCRdb to about 2021). General notes on the study: Donors in the vaccine arm were drawn from COV1001, a phase I-IIa trial of Ad26.COV2.S in healthy adults that was multicentre, randomized, double-blind and placebo-controlled. Trial participants were randomized into five groups of five: low-dose or high-dose Ad26.COV2.S given once or twice, or placebo on both occasions. The TCR-sequenced set comprised around 30 samples: some 19 Ad26.COV2.S vaccine recipients, 5 placebo recipients and 8 SARS-CoV-2 convalescent individuals. Investigators did not know the trial group allocation while performing experiments and assessing outcomes. The specificity and breadth of SARS-CoV-2-reactive T cell receptors after Ad26.COV2.S vaccination were assessed by TCRbeta repertoire sequencing. Dosing of Ad26.COV2.S was intramuscular, at either 5x10^10 or 1x10^11 viral particles, delivered as one shot or as two shots spaced 56 days apart.

V was cut back by 9 bases and J by 4 bases, leaving a gap of 14 bases between them. CDR1 is given as LNHDA and CDR2 as SQIVND, both from the germline V gene (reference sequence). The CDR3 spans 13 residues, from the cysteine through the phenylalanine. Just the 39-base CDR3 DNA is kept, in frame starting at base 1. The full study reports these points: Substantial breadth of spike-specific CD8+ and CD4+ T cell responses was reported after vaccination. The authors noted that the TCR breadth and depth analyses may have underestimated total T cell responses. Vaccine and placebo recipients had comparable non-spike TCR breadth, which fits with the vaccine containing only spike. Higher spike-specific TCR breadth was observed in Ad26.COV2.S recipients than in placebo recipients (P = 0.0014). The study was not powered for comparison of responses between vaccine doses or regimens.

The treatment or condition label on this specimen signifies: roughly 18 received Ad26.COV2.S at low or high dose, single or two shots; a few received placebo; per-sample allocation not given. For vaccine and placebo recipients, repertoires were sequenced using samples collected on day 63 after the first injection. Between 29 July and 7 August 2020, Cohort 1b enrolled 25 adults aged 18-55 years at one site in Boston, USA. Ad26.COV2.S consisted of a replication-incompetent adenovirus type 26 vector by which a prefusion-stabilized SARS-CoV-2 spike protein from the original Wuhan strain was expressed. The immunoSEQ Assay was used to sequence TCRbeta CDR3 regions. After extraction, genomic DNA underwent amplification by bias-controlled multiplex PCR, followed by high-throughput sequencing. The authors processed their data as follows. To quantify the absolute abundance of every unique TCRbeta CDR3 region, sequences were collapsed and filtered. T cell fraction was estimated by normalizing TCRbeta template counts to usable DNA, with usable DNA measured through amplification of reference genes found in all nucleated cells. Repertoire TCRs were annotated as SARS-CoV-2-specific when V gene, CDR3 amino acid sequence and J gene were exactly matched to a known reactive TCR set. The reference SARS-CoV-2 TCR set came from MIRA and was filtered for enrichment in COVID-19-positive ImmuneCODE repertoires, removing public or cross-reactive TCRs. Using the MIRA antigens, annotated TCRs were further analysed by specific ORF or by position within an ORF. Breadth was defined as annotated unique rearrangements over total unique productive rearrangements; depth was the summed frequency of those rearrangements. Group comparisons of TCR breadth used two-sided Wilcoxon rank-sum tests. Held by TCRdb, this immuneACCESS table contains in-frame sequences only and omits some clones. Under half of the omission traces to an unresolved V gene where checked; the cause of the rest is unknown. The V and J calls and clone size are taken from that table; D and trimming were inferred from the DNA. The sample yields 300,000 to 400,000 clones; around 83% were counted once. Together, the top ten hold roughly 3.1% of the sample.

Notes on this clone: Its antigen specificity is not known. Per-base quality was not reported, and no clone a single base away is much larger than it.

The sequencing here drew on peripheral blood, taken in a trial of Ad26.COV2.S vaccine versus placebo. The V gene is TRBV19 and the J gene is TRBJ2-3; there is no confident call for the D gene. This TCR derives from a person aged 18-60 years who received the Ad26.COV2.S COVID-19 vaccine or a placebo. The sequenced DNA: TGTGCCAGCCTATCCGATAGGGCAGATACGCAGTATTTT. This sequence encodes CASLSDRADTQYF.